The 10 T cell receptor beta chains presented below share a single source sample, sequenced in a study of radiotherapy plus CTLA-4 blockade in lung cancer. Using immunoSEQ multiplex PCR, the repertoire was profiled, and TCRdb retains in-frame clones only, with some absent. The top ten hold 2.5% to 3.5% of the sample, which has 80,000 to 100,000 clones, 65% to 80% seen once. Sequenced material: peripheral blood, taken from a patient treated with radiotherapy plus ipilimumab. These receptors all stem from a human donor with non-small cell lung cancer who had a partial response to radiotherapy plus ipilimumab. Some clones in this sample may be carry-over from other donors' samples.

The chain recombines TRBV7-3 with TRBJ1-1; TRBD1 might be the D (5 bases). This CDR3 contains 13 residues. V lost 2 bases, J lost 5 bases, and 9 bases lay in between. Looked up from germline, CDR1 is SGHTA and CDR2 is FQGTGA. CDR3 nucleotides: TGTGCCAGCAGCTTATTCAGGGATACTGAAGCTTTCTTT. Encoded protein: CASSLFRDTEAFF.

The chain recombines TRBV7-2 with TRBJ1-1; 7 nucleotides agree with TRBD1. V was pared by 5 bases and J by 4 bases, with 10 bases of the junction left unmatched. Germline-derived CDR1 and CDR2 are SGHTA and FQGNSA. The CDR3 runs to 15 residues. CDR3 residues: CASSQQGGAPTEAFF. In DNA form, the CDR3 reads TGTGCCAGCAGCCAACAAGGGGGCGCACCCACTGAAGCTTTCTTT.

V is TRBV5-1 and J is TRBJ2-1, with TRBD1 identical over 9 bases. This CDR3 has 15 residues. CDR1 and CDR2 (germline): SGHRS, YFSETQ. J lost 10 bases, V lost 3 bases, and 11 bases had no gene match. The CDR3 region has the DNA TGCGCCAGCAGCTCCGCGACAGGGGGGCGTGGGGAGCAGTTCTTC. Its protein product is CASSSATGGRGEQFF.

This clone was counted between two and nine times. The chain has TRBV7-3 and TRBJ2-1; 8 bases map to TRBD2. The J segment lost 2 bases and the V segment lost 5 bases, leaving 5 bases of the junction unmatched. Germline V CDR1 and CDR2: SGHTA, FQGTGA. CDR3 length equals 15 residues. CDR3 loop: CASSLYSGAYNEQFF. In DNA form, the CDR3 reads TGTGCCAGCAGCCTCTATAGCGGGGCCTACAATGAGCAGTTCTTC. Complete variable domain (other parts from reference TRBV7-3 and TRBJ2-1): GAGVSQTPSNKVTEKGKYVELRCDPISGHTALYWYRQSLGQGPEFLIYFQGTGAADDSGLPNDRFFAVRPEGSVSTLKIQRTERGDSAVYLCASSLYSGAYNEQFFGPGTRLTVL.

CDR3 sequence: CASSQDRWGADTQYF. The CDR3 nucleotides are TGTGCCAGCAGCCAAGATCGTTGGGGGGCAGATACGCAGTATTTT. The V gene is TRBV14, the J gene TRBJ2-3, with D maybe TRBD2 (6 bases). Trimming left V 0 bases short and J 4 bases short, with 11 bases between. This CDR3 region has 15 residues. Germline-derived CDR1 and CDR2 are SGHDN and FVKESK.

The CDR3 DNA follows: TGTGCCAGCGGTAAGAGGACAGGCGCCCCGTGGCAGTACTTC. Translating it yields CASGKRTGAPWQYF. The chain carries TRBV28 and TRBJ2-7, with TRBD1 matching over 7 bases. Germline CDR1 is MDHEN and CDR2 is SYDVKM. This CDR3 contains 14 residues. J was trimmed by 9 bases and V by 8 bases; bases with no gene match: 16.

J is TRBJ2-3 and V is TRBV5-1; 9 bases match TRBD2. Per the germline V gene, CDR1 is SGHRS and CDR2 is YFSETQ. CDR3 length: 15 amino acids. V lost 5 bases, J lost 1 base, and 5 bases stayed unmatched. The DNA of the CDR3 is TGCGCCAGCAGGGGACTAGCATCCCGCACAGATACGCAGTATTTT. This gives the protein CASRGLASRTDTQYF.

J is TRBJ2-7 and V is TRBV5-1; D possibly corresponds to TRBD1 (8 bases). V lost 3 bases and J 3 bases, leaving 13 bases between the germline ends. Germline values: CDR1 SGHRS, CDR2 YFSETQ. This CDR3 has 14 residues. The CDR3: CASSSTGEGYEQYF. CDR3 nucleotide sequence: TGCGCCAGCAGCTCGACAGGGGAGGGCTACGAGCAGTACTTC.

This sequence joins TRBV19 and TRBJ1-2, with a weak D call TRBD1 (6 bases). Germline V CDR1 and CDR2: LNHDA, SQIVND (reference sequence). Trimming left V 5 bases short and J 0 bases short, with 16 bases between. This CDR3 comprises 16 residues. CDR3 sequence reads: CASSSTWTEANYGYTF. CDR3 sequence (DNA): TGTGCCAGTAGTTCAACTTGGACAGAAGCTAACTATGGCTACACCTTC.

The chain carries TRBV7-2 and TRBJ2-5; D is undetermined. Trimming shortened V by 3 bases and J by 2 bases, and 10 bases separated the two germline ends. The CDR3 is made up of 14 amino acids. Germline lookup yields CDR1 SGHTA and CDR2 FQGNSA. The CDR3 loop is CASSLETRQETQYF. The CDR3 coding sequence is TGTGCCAGCAGCTTGGAGACCCGACAAGAGACCCAGTACTTC.